The 22 T cell receptor beta chains below were found in one sample sequenced in a study of human T cells and chemical hapten exposure (dated by TCRdb to about 2021). The time point label, as the study defines it: pre-sensitization, week 0. Taken with the paper, the label for treatment or condition translates to: therapeutic diphenylcyclopropenone sensitization with weekly scalp DPC. Library preparation used RACE. Data came from a NextSeq 500. In TCRdb, the public reads were trimmed at Q25 with fastp and aligned with MiXCR, with productive beta chains retained. Rows with one shared CDR3 protein collapse into an entry with the most common genes and DNA. This sample lists some 36,000 distinct CDR3 sequences; roughly 7.6% were detected once. The biggest ten clones account for around 1.4% of the sample. This sample comprised whole blood, obtained in connection with sensitization to the hapten diphenylcyclopropenone (DPC). Receptors were obtained from a woman aged 45-59 years with alopecia areata. Some clones in this sample may be carry-over from other donors' samples.

There are many counts of this clonotype. V gene TRBV7-2 combines with J gene TRBJ1-3; 9 nucleotides align to TRBD1. The V gene's germline CDR1 is SGHTA and CDR2 FQGNSA. The CDR3 covers 16 residues. Losses at the gene ends were 5 bases for V and 3 bases for J; bases not matched to a gene: 8. The CDR3 coding sequence is TGTGCCAGCAGCCGGATAGACAGGGGGGTTGGAAACACCATATATTTT. Translation gives CASSRIDRGVGNTIYF.

This clonotype has ten or more counts. The chain is built from TRBV20-1 and TRBJ1-5; possibly TRBD1 for D (5 bases). Germline V lookup: CDR1 DFQATT, CDR2 SNEGSKA (reference sequence). The CDR3 contains 16 residues. V shed 0 bases and J shed 0 bases, with 12 bases lying between them. DNA for the CDR3: TGCAGTGCTAGAGAGCGAGGGGCAGATAGCAATCAGCCCCAGCATTTT. Translated: CSARERGADSNQPQHF.

This clonotype was found many times. The chain recombines TRBV29-1 with TRBJ1-5; D ambiguous. V shed 4 bases and J shed 1 base, with 5 bases lying between them. This CDR3 is built from 12 residues. Germline CDR1 SQVTM, CDR2 ANQGSEA. CDR3 DNA sequence: TGCAGCGTTGGAGGAAGCAATCAGCCCCAGCATTTT. It translates to CSVGGSNQPQHF.

This clonotype was found many times. The chain is built from TRBV30 and TRBJ2-2, with no clear D. Germline CDR1 GTSNPN, CDR2 SVGIG (reference sequence). The CDR3 has 11 amino acids. V dropped 3 bases and J dropped 8 bases, with 7 bases sitting between them. The CDR3 loop is CAWSRRGELFF. The CDR3 DNA follows: TGTGCCTGGAGCCGGAGAGGGGAGCTGTTTTTT.

This clonotype was recorded at least ten times. The CDR3, as DNA: TGTGCCAGCAGCTTAACTAATTCCTATGGCTACACCTTC. Translated: CASSLTNSYGYTF. The chain employs TRBV7-3 and TRBJ1-2; D not resolved. The CDR3 extends over 13 amino acids. V lost 0 bases to trimming and J lost 4 bases, with 6 bases between them. Germline V gene lookup returns CDR1 SGHTA and CDR2 FQGTGA.

This clonotype was recorded many times. The rearrangement joins TRBV7-3 to TRBJ2-1; tentative D call: TRBD2 (7 bases). From germline, CDR1 is SGHTA and CDR2 FQGTGA. Between the trimmed V and J ends, which lost 7 bases and 7 bases, there was a span of 23 bases. The CDR3 spans 16 residues. The CDR3 nucleotides read TGTGCCAGCATCTCTACCCCGGGGGGCGCGGAGAATGAGCAGTTCTTC. Residues: CASISTPGGAENEQFF.

This clonotype has ten or more counts. CDR3 nucleotides: TGTGCCAGTAGTATCCGGGCTCTACCTTGGGGCAATCAGCCCCAGCATTTT. Translation: CASSIRALPWGNQPQHF. The gene calls are TRBV19 and TRBJ1-5; D gene ambiguous. The V end was cut by 3 bases, the J end by 2 bases, with 17 bases between. The germline V gene has CDR1 LNHDA and CDR2 SQIVND (reference sequence). The CDR3 extends over 17 amino acids.

This clonotype was seen repeatedly, ten times or more. The chain is built from TRBV18 and TRBJ1-6; possible D gene TRBD1, 5 bases. The CDR3 sequence is 14 residues long. Germline CDR1 KGHSH, CDR2 LQKENI. V shed 2 bases and J shed 10 bases, with 12 bases lying between them. CDR3 bases: TGTGCCAGCTCACCAGGGACCGGCGGATCACCCCTCCACTTT. Translating it yields CASSPGTGGSPLHF.

This clonotype was observed at least ten times. This chain joins TRBV7-2 and TRBJ1-2; D is unresolved. Trimming took 8 bases from V and 2 from J, leaving 9 bases between them. Germline V gives CDR1 SGHTA, CDR2 FQGNSA. The CDR3 has 12 amino acids. The CDR3, as DNA: TGTGCCAGCCGGGCACCCAACTATGGCTACACCTTC. It codes for CASRAPNYGYTF.

This clonotype was seen many times. CDR3 region: CASSTPGGNEQFF. CDR3 nucleotides: TGTGCCAGCAGCACGCCCGGAGGAAATGAGCAGTTCTTC. This chain joins TRBV5-4 and TRBJ2-1, with a weak D call TRBD2 (5 bases). Deletions cut 4 bases from V and 7 bases from J, with 12 bases between. The CDR3 runs to 13 residues. CDR1 SGHNT and CDR2 YYREEE come from the germline V gene (reference sequence). The variable domain in full, completed from reference TRBV5-4 and TRBJ2-1, reads ETGVTQSPTHLIKTRGQQVTLRCSSQSGHNTVSWYQQALGQGPQFIFQYYREEENGRGNFPPRFSGLQFPNYSSELNVNALELDDSALYLCASSTPGGNEQFFGPGTRLTVL.

There are many counts of this clonotype. The rearrangement uses TRBV11-3 and TRBJ2-3; 7 nucleotides match TRBD2. The CDR3 runs 16 residues. Germline V gene data show CDR1 as SGHNT and CDR2 as YENEEA. Losses at the gene ends were 0 bases for V and 4 bases for J; bases not matched to a gene: 7. CDR3 coding DNA: TGTGCCAGCAGCTTAGAAGAGCGGGAAGAGGCAGATACGCAGTATTTT. It encodes CASSLEEREEADTQYF.

About this clonotype itself: A much larger clonotype is one base distant, so this may be a read error. This sequence joins TRBV7-9 and TRBJ2-2; 11 nucleotides align to TRBD2. Trimming at V came to 5 bases and at J to 6 bases, leaving 2 bases not matched to a gene. Germline V gene sequence: CDR1 SEHNR, CDR2 FQNEAQ (reference sequence). The CDR3 spans 14 residues. CDR3 in amino acids: CASSPLAGAGELFF. The CDR3 DNA sequence: TGTGCCAGCAGCCCACTAGCGGGAGCCGGGGAGCTGTTTTTT.

Many counts were recorded for this clonotype. The rearrangement joins TRBV2 to TRBJ1-5; D possibly corresponds to TRBD1 (5 bases). The V gene's germline CDR1 is SNHLY and CDR2 FYNNEI. This CDR3 region has 13 residues. V was shortened by 7 bases and J by 4 bases, with 11 bases between the two germline ends. This CDR3 reads CASTGLWNQPQHF. The CDR3 DNA reads as TGTGCCAGCACAGGGTTGTGGAATCAGCCCCAGCATTTT.

This clonotype was picked up many times. The rearrangement links TRBV5-1 to TRBJ2-5; TRBD2 agrees at 7 bases. The CDR3 extends over 16 amino acids. The V segment lost 0 bases and the J segment 2 bases; nucleotides outside the gene matches: 7. CDR1 SGHRS and CDR2 YFSETQ come from the germline V gene. This CDR3 is CASSLEASGPQETQYF. The CDR3 DNA reads as TGCGCCAGCAGCTTGGAGGCTAGCGGACCTCAAGAGACCCAGTACTTC. Based on the CDR3 plus reference TRBV5-1 and TRBJ2-5, the full variable domain is KAGVTQTPRYLIKTRGQQVTLSCSPISGHRSVSWYQQTPGQGLQFLFEYFSETQRNKGNFPGRFSGRQFSNSRSEMNVSTLELGDSALYLCASSLEASGPQETQYFGPGTRLLVL.

This clonotype was seen many times. This sequence joins TRBV7-3 and TRBJ2-1; 7 bases line up with TRBD1. The CDR3 loop spans 15 amino acids. The V gene end was trimmed by 5 bases and the J gene end by 0 bases; junction bases not matched to a gene: 4. The germline gives CDR1 SGHTA, CDR2 FQGTGA. CDR3: CASSTTGSSYNEQFF. DNA for the CDR3: TGTGCCAGCAGCACGACAGGGAGCTCCTACAATGAGCAGTTCTTC.

This clonotype has at least ten counts. V is TRBV5-1 and J is TRBJ2-7; weak D call: TRBD2 (6 bases). CDR3 length: 16 amino acids. Germline-derived CDR1 and CDR2 are SGHRS and YFSETQ. The ends were cut back, 4 bases at V and 7 bases at J, with 24 bases in the middle. The CDR3 region is CASSPEGLPMTGEQYF. The DNA of the CDR3 is TGCGCCAGCAGCCCGGAAGGACTACCTATGACGGGGGAGCAGTACTTC.

This clonotype was picked up many times. The rearrangement links TRBV4-3 to TRBJ2-1, with 7 bases identical to TRBD2. Germline V lookup: CDR1 LGHNA, CDR2 YSLEER. With 1 base clipped from V and 10 bases from J, the junction kept 16 bases outside the gene matches. This CDR3 is 17 amino acids long. The CDR3, as DNA: TGCGCCAGCAGCCAAGGGGGGATAGCGGGTATCCTTAGGGAGCAGTTCTTC. This codes for CASSQGGIAGILREQFF.

This clonotype was counted many times. The gene calls are TRBV10-3 and TRBJ2-1, with 9 bases lining up with TRBD2. Unmatched junction bases numbered 6, after V lost 4 bases and J lost 8 bases. The germline V gene has CDR1 ENHRY and CDR2 SYGVKD. There are 14 residues in the CDR3. DNA of the CDR3: TGTGCCATCAGTGTAGGGACTAGCTCGTATGAGCAGTTCTTC. Its translation is CAISVGTSSYEQFF.

The table lists this clonotype with many counts. The gene calls are TRBV7-9 and TRBJ2-7, with TRBD1 identical over 7 bases. V dropped 5 bases and J dropped 2; count of bases not matched to a gene: 6. Per germline, CDR1 SEHNR and CDR2 FQNEAQ (reference sequence). CDR3 size: 14 residues. The DNA for the CDR3 is TGTGCCAGCAGCACCTCGGGACAGACCTACGAGCAGTACTTC. This translates into CASSTSGQTYEQYF. Full variable domain (remainder filled in from reference TRBV7-9 and TRBJ2-7): DTGVSQNPRHKITKRGQNVTFRCDPISEHNRLYWYRQTLGQGPEFLTYFQNEAQLEKSRLLSDRFSAERPKGSFSTLEIQRTEQGDSAMYLCASSTSGQTYEQYFGPGTRLTVT.

This clonotype was detected many times. The chain is built from TRBV19 and TRBJ2-2, with 9 bases matching TRBD1. V trimming: 5 bases; J trimming: 3 bases; junction bases outside the gene matches: 7. The CDR3 is 16 residues long. The germline CDR1 and CDR2 sequences are LNHDA and SQIVND (reference sequence). The CDR3 sequence: CASSSADRGDTGELFF. The CDR3, as DNA: TGTGCCAGTAGTTCCGCGGACAGGGGCGACACCGGGGAGCTGTTTTTT.

In this sample, this clonotype turned up many times. This chain joins TRBV7-3 and TRBJ2-3; D is possibly TRBD2 (6 bases). V gave up 5 bases and J gave up 4 bases, with 10 bases separating them. CDR3 length: 13 amino acids. The germline CDR1 and CDR2 sequences are SGHTA and FQGTGA. The DNA of the CDR3 is TGTGCCAGCAGCGCCGGAGGGGCAGATACGCAGTATTTT. Amino acid sequence: CASSAGGADTQYF.

This clonotype appeared many times. The CDR3 reads CASSPSGDRINQPQHF. In nucleotides, the CDR3 is TGTGCCAGCTCACCGAGCGGGGATCGGATCAATCAGCCCCAGCATTTT. The gene calls are TRBV18 and TRBJ1-5, with no clear D. Germline V gene sequence: CDR1 KGHSH, CDR2 LQKENI. Between the trimmed V and J ends, which lost 3 bases and 3 bases, there was a span of 15 bases. This CDR3 has 16 amino acids.